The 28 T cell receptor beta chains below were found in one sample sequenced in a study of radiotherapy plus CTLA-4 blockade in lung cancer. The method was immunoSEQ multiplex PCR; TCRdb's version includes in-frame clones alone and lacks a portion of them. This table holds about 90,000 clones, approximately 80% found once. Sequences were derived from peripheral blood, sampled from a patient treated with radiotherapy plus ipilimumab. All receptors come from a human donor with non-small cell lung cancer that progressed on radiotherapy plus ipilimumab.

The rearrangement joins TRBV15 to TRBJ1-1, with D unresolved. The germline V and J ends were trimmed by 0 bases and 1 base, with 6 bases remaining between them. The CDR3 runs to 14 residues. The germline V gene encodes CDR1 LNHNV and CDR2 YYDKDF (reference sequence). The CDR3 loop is CATSRDEANTEAFF. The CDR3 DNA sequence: TGTGCCACCAGCAGAGATGAAGCGAACACTGAAGCTTTCTTT.

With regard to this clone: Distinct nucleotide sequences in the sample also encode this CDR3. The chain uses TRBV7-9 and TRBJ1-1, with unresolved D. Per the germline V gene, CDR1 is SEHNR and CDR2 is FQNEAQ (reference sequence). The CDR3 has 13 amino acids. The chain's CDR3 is CASSKKEYTEAFF. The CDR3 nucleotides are TGTGCTAGCTCCAAGAAGGAGTACACTGAAGCTTTCTTT.

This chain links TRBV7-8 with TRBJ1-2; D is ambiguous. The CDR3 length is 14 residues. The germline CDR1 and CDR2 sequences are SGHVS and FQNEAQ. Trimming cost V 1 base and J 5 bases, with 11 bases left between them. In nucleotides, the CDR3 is TGTGCCAGCAGCTTAGATGCCGGCCCTTATGGCTACACCTTC. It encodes CASSLDAGPYGYTF. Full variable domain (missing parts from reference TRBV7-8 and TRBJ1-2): GAGVSQSPRYKVAKRGQDVALRCDPISGHVSLFWYQQALGQGPEFLTYFQNEAQLDKSGLPSDRFFAERPEGSVSTLKIQRTQQEDSAVYLCASSLDAGPYGYTFGSGTRLTVV.

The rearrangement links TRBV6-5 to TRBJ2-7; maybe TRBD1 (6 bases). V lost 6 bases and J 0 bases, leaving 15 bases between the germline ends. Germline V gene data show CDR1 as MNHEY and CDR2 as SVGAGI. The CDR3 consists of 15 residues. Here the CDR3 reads CASRGTYSSSYEQYF. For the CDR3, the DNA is TGTGCCAGCAGGGGGACATATTCGAGCTCCTACGAGCAGTACTTC.

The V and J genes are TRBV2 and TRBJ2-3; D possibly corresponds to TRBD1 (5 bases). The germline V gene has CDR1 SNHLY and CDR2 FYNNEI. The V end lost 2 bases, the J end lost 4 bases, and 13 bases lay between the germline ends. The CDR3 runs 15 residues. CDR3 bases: TGTGCCAGCAGTGAAAATGGGCAGGGCCCAGATACGCAGTATTTT. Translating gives CASSENGQGPDTQYF.

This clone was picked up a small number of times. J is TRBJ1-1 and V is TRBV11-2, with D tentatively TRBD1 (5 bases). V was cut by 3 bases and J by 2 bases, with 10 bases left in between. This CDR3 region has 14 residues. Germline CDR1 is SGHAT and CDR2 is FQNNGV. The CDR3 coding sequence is TGTGCCAGCAGCTTGGCAGGGATTAACACTGAAGCTTTCTTT. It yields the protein CASSLAGINTEAFF. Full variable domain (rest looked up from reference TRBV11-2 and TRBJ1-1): EAGVAQSPRYKIIEKRQSVAFWCNPISGHATLYWYQQILGQGPKLLIQFQNNGVVDDSQLPKDRFSAERLKGVDSTLKIQPAKLEDSAVYLCASSLAGINTEAFFGQGTRLTVV.

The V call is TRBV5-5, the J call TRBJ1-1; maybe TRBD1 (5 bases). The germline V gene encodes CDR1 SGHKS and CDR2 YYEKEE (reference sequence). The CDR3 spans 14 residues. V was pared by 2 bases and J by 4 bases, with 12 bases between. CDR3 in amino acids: CASSLSGASTEAFF. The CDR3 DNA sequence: TGTGCCAGCAGCTTATCTGGGGCTAGCACTGAAGCTTTCTTT.

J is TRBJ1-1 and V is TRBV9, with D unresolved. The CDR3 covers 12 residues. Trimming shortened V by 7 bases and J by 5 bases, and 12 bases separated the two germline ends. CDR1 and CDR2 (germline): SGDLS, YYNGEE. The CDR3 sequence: CASGDLRTEAFF. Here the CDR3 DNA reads TGTGCCAGCGGTGACCTGAGGACTGAAGCTTTCTTT.

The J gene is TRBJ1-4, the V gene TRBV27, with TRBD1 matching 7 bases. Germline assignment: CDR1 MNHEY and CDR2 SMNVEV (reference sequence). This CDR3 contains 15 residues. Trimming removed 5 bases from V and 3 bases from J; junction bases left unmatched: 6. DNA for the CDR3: TGTGCCAGCAGTCCAGACAGGGTGGCTAATGAAAAACTGTTTTTT. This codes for CASSPDRVANEKLFF.

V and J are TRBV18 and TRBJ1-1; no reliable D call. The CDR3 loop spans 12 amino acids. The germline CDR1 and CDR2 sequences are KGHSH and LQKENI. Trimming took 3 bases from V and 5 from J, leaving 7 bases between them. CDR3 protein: CASSPRPTEAFF. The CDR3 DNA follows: TGTGCCAGCTCACCTCGCCCTACTGAAGCTTTCTTT.

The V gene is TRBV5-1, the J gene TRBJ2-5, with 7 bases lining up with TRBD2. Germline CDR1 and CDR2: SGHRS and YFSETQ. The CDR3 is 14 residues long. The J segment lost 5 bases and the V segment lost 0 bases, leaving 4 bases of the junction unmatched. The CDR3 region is CASSLGTSWETQYF. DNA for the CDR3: TGCGCCAGCAGCTTGGGGACTAGTTGGGAGACCCAGTACTTC.

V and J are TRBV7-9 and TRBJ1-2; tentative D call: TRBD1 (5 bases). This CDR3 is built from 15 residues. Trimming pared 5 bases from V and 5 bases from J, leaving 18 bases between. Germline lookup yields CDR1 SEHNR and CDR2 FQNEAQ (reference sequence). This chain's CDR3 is CASSPGSVRVYGYTF. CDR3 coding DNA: TGTGCCAGCAGCCCAGGCAGCGTCAGGGTTTATGGCTACACCTTC. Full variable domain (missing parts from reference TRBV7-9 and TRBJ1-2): DTGVSQNPRHKITKRGQNVTFRCDPISEHNRLYWYRQTLGQGPEFLTYFQNEAQLEKSRLLSDRFSAERPKGSFSTLEIQRTEQGDSAMYLCASSPGSVRVYGYTFGSGTRLTVV.

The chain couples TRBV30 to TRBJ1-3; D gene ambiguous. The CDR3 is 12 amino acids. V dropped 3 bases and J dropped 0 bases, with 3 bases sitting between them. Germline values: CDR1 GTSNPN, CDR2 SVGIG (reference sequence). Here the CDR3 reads CAWRASGNTIYF. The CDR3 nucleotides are TGTGCCTGGAGGGCCTCTGGAAACACCATATATTTT.

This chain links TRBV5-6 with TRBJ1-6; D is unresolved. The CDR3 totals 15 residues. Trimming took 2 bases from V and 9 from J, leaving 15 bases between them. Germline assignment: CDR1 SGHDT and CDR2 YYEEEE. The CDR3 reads CASSLKASKGSPLHF. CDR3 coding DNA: TGTGCCAGCAGCTTAAAGGCCTCCAAAGGTTCACCCCTCCACTTT.

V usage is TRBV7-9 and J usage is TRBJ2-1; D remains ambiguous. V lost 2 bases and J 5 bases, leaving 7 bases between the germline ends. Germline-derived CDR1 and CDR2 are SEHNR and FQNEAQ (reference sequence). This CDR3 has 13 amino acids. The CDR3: CASSLPFDNEQFF. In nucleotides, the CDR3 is TGTGCCAGCAGCTTACCGTTCGACAATGAGCAGTTCTTC.

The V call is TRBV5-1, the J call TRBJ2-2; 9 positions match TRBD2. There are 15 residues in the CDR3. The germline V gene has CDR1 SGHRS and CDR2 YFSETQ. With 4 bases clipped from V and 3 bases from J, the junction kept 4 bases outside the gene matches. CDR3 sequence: CASSVAGEDTGELFF. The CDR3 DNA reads TGCGCCAGCAGCGTAGCGGGAGAGGACACCGGGGAGCTGTTTTTT.

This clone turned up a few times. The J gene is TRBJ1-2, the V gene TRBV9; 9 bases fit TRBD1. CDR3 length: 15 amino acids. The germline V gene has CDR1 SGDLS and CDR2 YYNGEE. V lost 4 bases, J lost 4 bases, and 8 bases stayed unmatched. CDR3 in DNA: TGTGCCAGCAGCCCCCTCGGGACAGGGATCTATGGCTACACCTTC. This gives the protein CASSPLGTGIYGYTF.

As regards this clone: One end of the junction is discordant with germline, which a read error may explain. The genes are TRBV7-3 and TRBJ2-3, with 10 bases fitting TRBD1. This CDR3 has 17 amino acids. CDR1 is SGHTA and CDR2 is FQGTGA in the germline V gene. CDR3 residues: CASSLTGTGDPTDTQYF. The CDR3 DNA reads TGTGCCAGCAGCCTAACCGGGACAGGGGACCCAACAGATACGCAGTATTTT.

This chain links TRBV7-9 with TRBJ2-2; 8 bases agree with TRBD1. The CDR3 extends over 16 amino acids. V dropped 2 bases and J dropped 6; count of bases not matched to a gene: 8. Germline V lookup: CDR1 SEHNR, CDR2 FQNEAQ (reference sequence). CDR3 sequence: CASSLNPRQGSGELFF. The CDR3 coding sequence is TGTGCCAGCAGCTTAAACCCGCGACAGGGGTCCGGGGAGCTGTTTTTT.

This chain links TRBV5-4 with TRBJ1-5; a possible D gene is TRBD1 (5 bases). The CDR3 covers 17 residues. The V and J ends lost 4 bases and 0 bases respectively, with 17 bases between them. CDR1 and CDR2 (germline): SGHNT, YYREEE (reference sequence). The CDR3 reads CASSLNRDPNSNQPQHF. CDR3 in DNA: TGTGCCAGCAGCCTTAACCGGGACCCGAATAGCAATCAGCCCCAGCATTTT.

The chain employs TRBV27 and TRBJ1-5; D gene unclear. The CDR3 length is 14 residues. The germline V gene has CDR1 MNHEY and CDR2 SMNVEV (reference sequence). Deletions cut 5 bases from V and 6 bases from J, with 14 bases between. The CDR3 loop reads CASSPDLFGQPQHF. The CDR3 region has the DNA TGTGCCAGCAGTCCGGACCTGTTCGGTCAGCCCCAGCATTTT.

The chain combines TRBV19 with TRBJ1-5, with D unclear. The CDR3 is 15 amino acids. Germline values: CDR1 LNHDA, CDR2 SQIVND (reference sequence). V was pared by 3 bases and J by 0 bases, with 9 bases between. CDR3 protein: CASSMAAVSNQPQHF. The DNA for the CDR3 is TGTGCCAGTAGTATGGCGGCAGTTAGCAATCAGCCCCAGCATTTT.

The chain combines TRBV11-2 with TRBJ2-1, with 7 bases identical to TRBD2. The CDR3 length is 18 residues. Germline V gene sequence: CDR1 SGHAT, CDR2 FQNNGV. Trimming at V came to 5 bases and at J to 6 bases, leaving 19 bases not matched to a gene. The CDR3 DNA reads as TGTGCCAGCAGCCCGCCGACGGCGAGTGGCGGGAGAGGCAATGAGCAGTTCTTC. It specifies CASSPPTASGGRGNEQFF.

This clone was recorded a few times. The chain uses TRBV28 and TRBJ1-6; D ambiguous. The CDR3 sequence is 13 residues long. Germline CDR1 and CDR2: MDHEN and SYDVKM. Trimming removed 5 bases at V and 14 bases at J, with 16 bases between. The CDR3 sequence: CASSLQTAGTLHF. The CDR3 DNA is TGTGCCAGCAGTCTCCAGACGGCCGGGACCCTCCACTTT.

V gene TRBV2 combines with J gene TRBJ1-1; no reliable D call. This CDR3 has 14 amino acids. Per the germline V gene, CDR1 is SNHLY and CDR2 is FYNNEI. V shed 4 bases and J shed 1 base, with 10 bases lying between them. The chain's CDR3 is CASSGYSRNTEAFF. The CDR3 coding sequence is TGTGCCAGCAGTGGCTACAGTAGGAACACTGAAGCTTTCTTT.

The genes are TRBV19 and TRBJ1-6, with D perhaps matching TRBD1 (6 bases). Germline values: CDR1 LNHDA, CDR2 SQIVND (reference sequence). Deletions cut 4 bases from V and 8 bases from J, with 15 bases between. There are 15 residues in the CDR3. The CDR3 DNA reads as TGTGCCAGTAGTACGAAACAGGGCAATTATTCACCCCTCCACTTT. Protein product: CASSTKQGNYSPLHF.

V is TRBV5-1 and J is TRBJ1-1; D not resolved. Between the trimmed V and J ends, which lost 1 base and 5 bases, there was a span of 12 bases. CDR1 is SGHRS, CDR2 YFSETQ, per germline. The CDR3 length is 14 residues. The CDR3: CASSLSAARTEAFF. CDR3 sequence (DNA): TGCGCCAGCAGCTTGTCGGCGGCGCGGACTGAAGCTTTCTTT.

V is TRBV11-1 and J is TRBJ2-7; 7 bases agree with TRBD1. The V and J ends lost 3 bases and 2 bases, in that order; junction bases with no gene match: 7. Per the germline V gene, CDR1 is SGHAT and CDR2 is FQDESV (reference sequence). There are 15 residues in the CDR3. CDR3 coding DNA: TGTGCCAGCAGCTTTCCGGGACAGTCTACCTACGAGCAGTACTTC. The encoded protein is CASSFPGQSTYEQYF.